This T cell receptor (beta chain) was captured in a study of shared clonotypes between healthy human individuals. Study observations and caveats: Around 5.4% of naive CD4 clonotypes were common to several donors.

As to this clone: Its specificity is not known.

Genomic DNA belonging to each subset was distributed in equal measure over several immunoSEQ plates. Repertoires were generated with immunoSEQ multiplex PCR, while TCRdb's copy carries only in-frame clones and drops some. The repertoire has fewer than 1.4 million clones, 70% to 80% of them found once; the top ten carry 0.5% to 0.65%. CDR1 and CDR2 (germline): KGHSH, LQKENI. CDR3 length equals 13 residues. The V gene lost 0 bases and the J gene lost 8 bases, with 10 bases spanning the gap. None of the donors, who were healthy HIV-negative adults, had recently had acute infections or vaccinations. Subsets obtained from CD4+ cells comprised CD45RA+ naive and CD45RA-negative memory cells.

Sequenced sample: memory CD4+ T cells from PBMCs. Noted subset: CD45RA-negative fraction. The chain employs TRBV18 and TRBJ1-1, with D unresolved. This TCR came from a man between 18 and 29 years old in good health. Some clones in this sample may be carry-over from other donors' samples. CDR3 in amino acids: CASSPPGEEEAFF. CDR3 coding DNA: TGTGCCAGCTCACCACCCGGTGAAGAGGAAGCTTTCTTT.